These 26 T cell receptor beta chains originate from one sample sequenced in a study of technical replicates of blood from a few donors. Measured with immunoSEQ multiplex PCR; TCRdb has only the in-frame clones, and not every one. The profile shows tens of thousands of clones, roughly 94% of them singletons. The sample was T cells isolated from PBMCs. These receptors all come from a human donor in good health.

Written as DNA, the CDR3 is TGTGCCAGCAGTGAATTCGCCGGACAGATGAATTCACCCCTCCACTTT. Amino acids: CASSEFAGQMNSPLHF. This chain uses TRBV6-1 with TRBJ1-6, with D perhaps TRBD1 (6 bases). The germline V gene encodes CDR1 MNHNS and CDR2 SASEGT. Trimming removed 2 bases at V and 7 bases at J, with 15 bases between. The CDR3 extends over 16 amino acids.

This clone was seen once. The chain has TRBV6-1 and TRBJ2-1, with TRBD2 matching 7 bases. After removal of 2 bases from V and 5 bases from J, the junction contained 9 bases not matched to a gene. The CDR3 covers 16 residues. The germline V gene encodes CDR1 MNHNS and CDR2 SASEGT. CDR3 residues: CASSETGLIFDNEQFF. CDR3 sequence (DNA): TGTGCCAGCAGTGAAACGGGACTAATTTTCGACAATGAGCAGTTCTTC.

CDR3 loop: CASSYGRESYEQYF. The CDR3 coding sequence is TGTGCCAGCAGCTATGGACGGGAGTCCTACGAGCAGTACTTC. The gene calls are TRBV7-6 and TRBJ2-7; D possibly corresponds to TRBD2 (6 bases). V dropped 4 bases and J dropped 1 base, with 11 bases sitting between them. The germline V gene encodes CDR1 SGHVS and CDR2 FNYEAQ. This CDR3 is built from 14 residues.

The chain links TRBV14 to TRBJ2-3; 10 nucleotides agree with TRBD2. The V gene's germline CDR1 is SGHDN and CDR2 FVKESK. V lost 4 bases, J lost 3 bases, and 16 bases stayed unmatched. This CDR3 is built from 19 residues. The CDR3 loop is CASSPGLATDDLLTDTQYF. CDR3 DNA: TGTGCCAGCAGCCCGGGACTAGCGACAGACGACTTACTTACAGATACGCAGTATTTT.

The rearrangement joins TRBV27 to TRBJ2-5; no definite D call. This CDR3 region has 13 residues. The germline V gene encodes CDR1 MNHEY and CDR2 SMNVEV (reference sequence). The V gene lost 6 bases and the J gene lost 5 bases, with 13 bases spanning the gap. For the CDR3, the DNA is TGTGCCAGCAGACGGTTGTCCGGGGAGACCCAGTACTTC. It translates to CASRRLSGETQYF.

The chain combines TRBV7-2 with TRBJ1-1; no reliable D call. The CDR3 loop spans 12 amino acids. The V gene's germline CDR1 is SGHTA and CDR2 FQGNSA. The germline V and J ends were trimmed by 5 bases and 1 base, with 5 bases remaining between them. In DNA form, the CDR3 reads TGTGCCAGCAGCCGTCGGAACACTGAAGCTTTCTTT. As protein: CASSRRNTEAFF.

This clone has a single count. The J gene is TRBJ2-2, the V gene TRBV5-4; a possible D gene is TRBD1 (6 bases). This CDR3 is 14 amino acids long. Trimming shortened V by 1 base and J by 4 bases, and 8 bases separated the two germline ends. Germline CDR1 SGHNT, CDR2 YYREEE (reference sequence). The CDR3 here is CASSLTGSTGELFF. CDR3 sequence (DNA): TGTGCCAGCAGCTTGACAGGGAGCACCGGGGAGCTGTTTTTT.

The CDR3 loop is CASSLMGTGKAFF. The CDR3 DNA is TGTGCCAGCAGTTTAATGGGGACAGGGAAAGCTTTCTTT. The chain employs TRBV27 and TRBJ1-1; 9 nucleotides agree with TRBD1. This CDR3 region has 13 residues. Germline CDR1 MNHEY, CDR2 SMNVEV (reference sequence). V was clipped by 2 bases and J by 9 bases; unmatched bases: 4.

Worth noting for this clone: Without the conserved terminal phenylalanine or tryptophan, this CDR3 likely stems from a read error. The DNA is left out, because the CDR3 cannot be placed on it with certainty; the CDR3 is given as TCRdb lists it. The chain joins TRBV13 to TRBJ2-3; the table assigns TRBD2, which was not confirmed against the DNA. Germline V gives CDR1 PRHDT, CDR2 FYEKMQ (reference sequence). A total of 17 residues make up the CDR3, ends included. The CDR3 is CASSPGVASGIQIRSIP.

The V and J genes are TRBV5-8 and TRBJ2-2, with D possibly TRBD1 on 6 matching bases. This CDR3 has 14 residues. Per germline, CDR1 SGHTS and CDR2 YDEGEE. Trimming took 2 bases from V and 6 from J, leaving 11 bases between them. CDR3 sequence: CASSFTGLAGELFF. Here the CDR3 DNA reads TGTGCCAGCAGCTTTACAGGGTTGGCCGGGGAGCTGTTTTTT.

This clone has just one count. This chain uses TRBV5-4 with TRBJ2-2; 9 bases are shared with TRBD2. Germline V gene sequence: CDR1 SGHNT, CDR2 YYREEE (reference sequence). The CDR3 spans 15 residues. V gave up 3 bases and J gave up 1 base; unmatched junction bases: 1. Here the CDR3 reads CASSSSGMNTGELFF. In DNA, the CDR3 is TGTGCCAGCAGCTCTAGCGGGATGAACACCGGGGAGCTGTTTTTT.

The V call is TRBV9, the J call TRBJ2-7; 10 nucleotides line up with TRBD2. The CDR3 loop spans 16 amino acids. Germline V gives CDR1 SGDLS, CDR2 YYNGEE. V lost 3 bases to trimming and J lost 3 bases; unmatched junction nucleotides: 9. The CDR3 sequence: CASSAPPGLAHYEQYF. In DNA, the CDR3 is TGTGCCAGCAGCGCTCCCCCGGGACTAGCGCACTACGAGCAGTACTTC.

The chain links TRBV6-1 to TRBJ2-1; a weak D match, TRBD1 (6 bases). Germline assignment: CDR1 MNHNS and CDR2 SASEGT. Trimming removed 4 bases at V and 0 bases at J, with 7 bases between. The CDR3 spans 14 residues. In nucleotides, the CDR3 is TGTGCCAGCAGTGGAGGGGGCTCCTACAATGAGCAGTTCTTC. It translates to CASSGGGSYNEQFF.

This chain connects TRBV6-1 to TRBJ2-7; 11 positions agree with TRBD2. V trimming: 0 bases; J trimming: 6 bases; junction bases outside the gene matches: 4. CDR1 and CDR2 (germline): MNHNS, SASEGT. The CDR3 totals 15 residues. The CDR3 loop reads CASSEAPLAGGEQYF. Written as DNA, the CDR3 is TGTGCCAGCAGTGAAGCTCCTCTAGCGGGAGGCGAGCAGTACTTC.

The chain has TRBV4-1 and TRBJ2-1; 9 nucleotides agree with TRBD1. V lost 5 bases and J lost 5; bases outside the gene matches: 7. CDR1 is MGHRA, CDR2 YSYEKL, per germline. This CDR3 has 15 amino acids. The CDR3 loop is CASSSRDRANNEQFF. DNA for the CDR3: TGCGCCAGCAGCTCCCGGGACAGGGCCAACAATGAGCAGTTCTTC.

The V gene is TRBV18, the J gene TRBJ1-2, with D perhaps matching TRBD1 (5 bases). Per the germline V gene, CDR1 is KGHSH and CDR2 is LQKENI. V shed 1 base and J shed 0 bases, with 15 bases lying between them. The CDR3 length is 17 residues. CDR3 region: CASSPLQTATSNYGYTF. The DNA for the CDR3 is TGTGCCAGCTCACCACTTCAGACAGCTACCTCTAACTATGGCTACACCTTC.

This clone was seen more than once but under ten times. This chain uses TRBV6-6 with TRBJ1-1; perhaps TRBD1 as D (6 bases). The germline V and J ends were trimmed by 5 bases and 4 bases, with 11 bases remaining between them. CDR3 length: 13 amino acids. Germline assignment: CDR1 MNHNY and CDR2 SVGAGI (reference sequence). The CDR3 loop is CASSQRQATEAFF. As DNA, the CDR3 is TGTGCCAGCAGTCAAAGACAGGCCACTGAAGCTTTCTTT.

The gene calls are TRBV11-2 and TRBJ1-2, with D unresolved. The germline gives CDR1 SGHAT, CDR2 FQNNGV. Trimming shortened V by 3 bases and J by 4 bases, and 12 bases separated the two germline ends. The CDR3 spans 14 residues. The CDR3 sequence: CASSFQAVPYGYTF. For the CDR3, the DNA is TGTGCCAGCAGCTTCCAGGCAGTACCCTATGGCTACACCTTC.

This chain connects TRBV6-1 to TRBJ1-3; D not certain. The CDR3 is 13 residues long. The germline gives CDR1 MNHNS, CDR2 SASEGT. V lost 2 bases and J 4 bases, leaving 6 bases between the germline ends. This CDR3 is CASSETRGNTIYF. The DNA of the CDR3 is TGTGCCAGCAGTGAAACCCGGGGAAACACCATATATTTT.

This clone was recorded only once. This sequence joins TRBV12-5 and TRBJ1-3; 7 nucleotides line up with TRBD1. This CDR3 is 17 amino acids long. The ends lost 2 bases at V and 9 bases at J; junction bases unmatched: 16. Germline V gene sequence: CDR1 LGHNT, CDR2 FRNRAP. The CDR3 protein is CASGLIKTGEVSGTIYF. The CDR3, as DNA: TGTGCTAGTGGTTTGATTAAAACAGGGGAGGTGTCGGGCACCATATATTTT.

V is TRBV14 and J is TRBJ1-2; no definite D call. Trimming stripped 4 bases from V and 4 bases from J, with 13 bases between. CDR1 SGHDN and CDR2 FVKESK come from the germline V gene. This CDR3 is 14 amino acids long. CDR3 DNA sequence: TGTGCCAGCAGCCGAGGTGGTCAGTTCTATGGCTACACCTTC. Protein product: CASSRGGQFYGYTF.

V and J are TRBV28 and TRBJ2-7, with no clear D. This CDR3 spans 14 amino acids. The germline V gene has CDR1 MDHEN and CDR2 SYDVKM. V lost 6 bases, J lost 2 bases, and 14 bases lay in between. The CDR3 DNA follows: TGTGCCAGCAGAACATTAAAGTTGGCCTACGAGCAGTACTTC. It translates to CASRTLKLAYEQYF.

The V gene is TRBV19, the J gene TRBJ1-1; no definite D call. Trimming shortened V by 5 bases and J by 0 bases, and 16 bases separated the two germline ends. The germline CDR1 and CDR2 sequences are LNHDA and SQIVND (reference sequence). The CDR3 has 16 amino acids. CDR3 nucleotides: TGTGCCAGTAGTTTAAGGACGGGGATTATGAACACTGAAGCTTTCTTT. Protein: CASSLRTGIMNTEAFF.

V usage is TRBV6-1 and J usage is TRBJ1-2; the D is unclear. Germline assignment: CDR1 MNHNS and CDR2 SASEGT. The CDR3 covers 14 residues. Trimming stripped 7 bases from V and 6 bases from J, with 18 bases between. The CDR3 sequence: CASILTAGSNGYTF. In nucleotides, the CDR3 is TGTGCCAGCATCCTGACGGCAGGATCTAATGGCTACACCTTC.

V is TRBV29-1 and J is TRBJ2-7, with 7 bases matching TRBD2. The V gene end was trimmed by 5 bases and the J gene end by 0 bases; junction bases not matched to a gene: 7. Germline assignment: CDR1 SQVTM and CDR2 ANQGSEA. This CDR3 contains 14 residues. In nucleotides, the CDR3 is TGCAGCGTTATACTAGCGTCAAGCTCCTACGAGCAGTACTTC. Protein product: CSVILASSSYEQYF.

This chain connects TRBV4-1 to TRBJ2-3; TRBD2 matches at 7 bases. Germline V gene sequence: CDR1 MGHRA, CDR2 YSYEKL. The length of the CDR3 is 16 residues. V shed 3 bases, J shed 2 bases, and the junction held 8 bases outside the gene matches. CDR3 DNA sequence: TGCGCCAGCAGCCATTCAACAGCGGGGCCCACAGATACGCAGTATTTT. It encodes CASSHSTAGPTDTQYF.